This is a list of T cell receptor beta chains from one sample in a study of shared clonotypes between healthy human individuals. Assay used: immunoSEQ multiplex PCR; TCRdb lists only in-frame clones, some missing. The repertoire holds around 300,000 clones, with around 90% as singletons. Sequenced: memory CD8+ T cells sorted from blood. The source is a man in his late teens or twenties in good health. Each CDR3 is given with its conserved first and last residue. A D gene is named only where the DNA matches it firmly. The size field is filled for only some rows; it gives once, few, many or a size class.

clone size | J gene | V gene | D gene | CDR3 protein | CDR3 DNA
NA | TRBJ2-1 | TRBV9 | TRBD2 | CASSAPSGSSYNEQFF | TGTGCCAGCAGCGCGCCTAGCGGGAGCTCCTACAATGAGCAGTTCTTC
once | TRBJ2-1 | TRBV7-2 | TRBD2 | CASSLDEVAGVGEQFF | TGTGCCAGCAGCTTAGATGAGGTAGCGGGGGTGGGTGAGCAGTTCTTC
NA | TRBJ2-7 | TRBV7-6 | TRBD1 | CASSFGQDYEQYF | TGTGCCAGCAGCTTCGGACAGGACTACGAGCAGTACTTC
NA | TRBJ2-2 | TRBV4-3 | NA | CASSQGYGVPFNTGELFF | TGCGCCAGCAGCCAAGGGTACGGGGTCCCCTTTAACACCGGGGAGCTGTTTTTT
NA | TRBJ2-2 | TRBV5-1 | NA | CASSLNGELFF | TGCGCCAGCAGCTTGAACGGGGAGCTGTTTTTT
NA | TRBJ1-1 | TRBV6-5 | NA | CASSYGQMNTEAFF | TGTGCCAGCAGTTACGGGCAGATGAACACTGAAGCTTTCTTT
NA | TRBJ1-1 | TRBV18 | NA | CASSPRPGDPRNTEAFF | TGTGCCAGCTCACCTCGACCCGGGGACCCTCGGAACACTGAAGCTTTCTTT
NA | TRBJ1-4 | TRBV6-6 | TRBD1 | CASSYRTGRDEKLFF | TGTGCCAGCAGTTACCGGACAGGGAGGGATGAAAAACTGTTTTTT
NA | TRBJ1-5 | TRBV10-3 | NA | CAIRSGTANQPQHF | TGTGCCATCAGATCCGGGACGGCAAATCAGCCCCAGCATTTT
NA | TRBJ2-7 | TRBV5-1 | NA | CASSLGQGFSYEQYF | TGCGCCAGCAGCTTGGGGCAGGGATTCTCCTACGAGCAGTACTTC
NA | TRBJ2-5 | TRBV5-1 | NA | CASSLDPSALWETQYF | TGCGCCAGCAGCTTGGACCCCTCGGCCCTGTGGGAGACCCAGTACTTC
NA | TRBJ2-1 | TRBV6-6 | NA | CASSYGLDNEQFF | TGTGCCAGCAGCTACGGACTGGACAATGAGCAGTTCTTC
NA | TRBJ2-7 | TRBV5-1 | NA | CASSPRRATYEQYF | TGCGCCAGCAGCCCGCGAAGGGCAACCTACGAGCAGTACTTC
NA | TRBJ2-7 | TRBV28 | NA | CASSPPGTEDYEQYF | TGTGCCAGCAGCCCTCCCGGGACTGAAGACTACGAGCAGTACTTC
NA | TRBJ1-5 | TRBV27 | NA | CASSATNNQPQHF | TGTGCCAGCAGTGCGACAAACAATCAGCCCCAGCATTTT
once | TRBJ2-1 | TRBV30 | NA | CAWSSGALGNEQFF | TGTGCCTGGAGTTCCGGGGCCCTGGGGAATGAGCAGTTCTTC
NA | TRBJ2-1 | TRBV4-3 | TRBD2 | CASSQDLGEGNNEQFF | TGCGCCAGCAGCCAAGATTTGGGGGAGGGAAACAATGAGCAGTTCTTC
NA | TRBJ1-6 | TRBV6-5 | NA | CASSYGYNSPLHF | TGTGCCAGCAGTTATGGCTATAATTCACCCCTCCACTTT
NA | TRBJ2-5 | TRBV19 | TRBD2 | CASSLRGLAEETQYF | TGTGCCAGTAGCCTTCGGGGACTAGCGGAAGAGACCCAGTACTTC
NA | TRBJ2-7 | TRBV6-5 | TRBD1 | CASSTRDSQSYEQYF | TGTGCCAGCAGTACCCGGGACAGTCAATCCTACGAGCAGTACTTC
NA | TRBJ2-2 | TRBV27 | NA | CASSPYFYPLAGELFF | TGTGCCAGCAGTCCATATTTCTACCCCTTGGCCGGGGAGCTGTTTTTT
NA | TRBJ1-2 | TRBV6-5 | NA | CASSYSAGRVHYGYTF | TGTGCCAGCAGTTACTCGGCAGGGAGAGTGCACTATGGCTACACCTTC
NA | TRBJ2-3 | TRBV28 | NA | CASSLRGLYLTDTQYF | TGTGCCAGCAGTTTACGGGGACTCTACCTTACAGATACGCAGTATTTT
NA | TRBJ2-3 | TRBV29-1 | TRBD1 | CSGGQGAANTQYF | TGCAGCGGGGGACAGGGGGCAGCTAATACGCAGTATTTT
NA | TRBJ2-1 | TRBV4-1 | TRBD2 | CASSQLAGDPNEQFF | TGCGCCAGCAGCCAACTAGCGGGAGATCCAAATGAGCAGTTCTTC
NA | TRBJ2-2 | TRBV25-1 | TRBD2 | CASSVAGGTGELFF | TGTGCCAGCAGTGTAGCGGGGGGTACCGGGGAGCTGTTTTTT
once | TRBJ2-5 | TRBV7-6 | TRBD2 | CASSLWRGERGQETQYF | TGTGCCAGCAGCTTATGGCGGGGGGAGAGAGGGCAAGAGACCCAGTACTTC
NA | TRBJ2-1 | TRBV5-1 | TRBD1 | CASSPKTGGDGDEQFF | TGCGCCAGCAGCCCCAAGACAGGGGGCGATGGCGATGAGCAGTTCTTC
NA | TRBJ2-3 | TRBV15 | TRBD2 | CATSSGLAGAQDTQYF | TGTGCCACCAGCAGCGGACTAGCGGGAGCCCAAGATACGCAGTATTTT
NA | TRBJ2-5 | TRBV9 | TRBD2 | CASSVGYRLAGKETQYF | TGTGCCAGCAGCGTAGGTTATCGGCTAGCGGGGAAAGAGACCCAGTACTTC
NA | TRBJ2-1 | TRBV7-9 | NA | CASSFVPYNEQFF | TGTGCCAGCAGCTTCGTCCCGTACAATGAGCAGTTCTTC
NA | TRBJ1-5 | TRBV6-1 | NA | CASSGRDRSNQPQHF | TGTGCCAGCAGTGGCCGGGACCGCAGTAATCAGCCCCAGCATTTT
once | TRBJ1-1 | TRBV7-9 | NA | CASSLGTAPGAEAFF | TGTGCCAGCAGCTTAGGGACAGCCCCCGGCGCTGAAGCTTTCTTT
NA | TRBJ1-5 | TRBV6-1 | NA | CASTRFRGYQPQHF | TGTGCCAGCACCCGGTTCCGGGGTTATCAGCCCCAGCATTTT
NA | TRBJ2-7 | TRBV6-1 | NA | CASREAGTSTYEQYF | TGTGCCAGCAGGGAAGCCGGGACAAGTACCTACGAGCAGTACTTC
NA | TRBJ2-7 | TRBV7-8 | TRBD2 | CASSSPSGGQTYEQYF | TGTGCCAGCAGCTCCCCTAGCGGGGGGCAAACCTACGAGCAGTACTTC
NA | TRBJ1-4 | TRBV27 | TRBD1 | CASSTTRTGGSEKLFF | TGTGCCAGCAGTACAACTCGGACAGGGGGAAGTGAAAAACTGTTTTTT
NA | TRBJ2-1 | TRBV10-3 | TRBD2 | CAISEPPVWGGREERLSNEQFF | TGTGCCATCAGTGAGCCTCCAGTGTGGGGGGGACGGGAGGAGCGGCTGTCCAATGAGCAGTTCTTC
NA | TRBJ2-1 | TRBV27 | NA | CASSYAGPNEQFF | TGTGCCAGCAGTTACGCTGGGCCCAATGAGCAGTTCTTC
few | TRBJ2-7 | TRBV7-2 | NA | CASSGRASFGYEQYF | TGTGCCAGCAGCGGAAGGGCGTCTTTTGGATACGAGCAGTACTTC
NA | TRBJ1-1 | TRBV5-4 | NA | CASSGQNTEAFF | TGTGCCAGCAGCGGGCAGAACACTGAAGCTTTCTTT
NA | TRBJ1-4 | TRBV5-8 | TRBD1 | CASRWTGATEKLFF | TGTGCCAGCAGATGGACAGGGGCAACGGAAAAACTGTTTTTT
NA | TRBJ1-3 | TRBV4-2 | NA | CASSQDPSGAPGNTIYF | TGTGCCAGCAGCCAAGATCCTTCAGGGGCGCCTGGAAACACCATATATTTT
NA | TRBJ2-1 | TRBV7-6 | TRBD2 | CASSLIAGGQFDEQFF | TGTGCCAGCAGCTTAATTGCGGGAGGGCAGTTCGATGAGCAGTTCTTC
NA | TRBJ2-5 | TRBV28 | NA | CASSLLDTQETQYF | TGTGCCAGCAGTTTACTAGATACCCAAGAGACCCAGTACTTC
NA | TRBJ2-1 | TRBV4-1 | TRBD1 | CASSPFDRGGNEQFF | TGCGCCAGCAGCCCCTTTGACAGGGGGGGTAATGAGCAGTTCTTC
NA | TRBJ2-7 | TRBV30 | TRBD1 | CAWSLDREHGYEQYF | TGTGCCTGGAGTCTGGACAGGGAGCACGGGTACGAGCAGTACTTC
many | TRBJ2-7 | TRBV7-9 | TRBD2 | CASSSGNYEQYF | TGTGCCAGCTCTAGCGGGAACTACGAGCAGTACTTC
NA | TRBJ2-3 | TRBV15 | NA | CATSFGLSTSTDTQYF | TGTGCCACCAGCTTTGGACTAAGTACCAGCACAGATACGCAGTATTTT
NA | TRBJ1-1 | TRBV5-6 | TRBD1 | CASSSQTGGIFTEAFF | TGTGCCAGCAGCTCTCAGACAGGGGGCATTTTCACTGAAGCTTTCTTT
NA | TRBJ1-5 | TRBV10-3 | TRBD1 | CAISEGLWDSNQPQHF | TGTGCCATCAGTGAAGGTTTGTGGGACAGTAATCAGCCCCAGCATTTT
NA | TRBJ2-1 | TRBV4-2 | TRBD2 | CASSQERTGLAGSRDEQFF | TGTGCCAGCAGCCAAGAACGTACTGGACTAGCGGGAAGTCGCGATGAGCAGTTCTTC
NA | TRBJ2-3 | TRBV6-1 | NA | CASSDLWTVIDTQYF | TGTGCCAGCAGTGACCTGTGGACAGTTATCGATACGCAGTATTTT
NA | TRBJ2-7 | TRBV7-9 | NA | CASSVVWAGHLDEQYF | TGTGCCAGCAGCGTAGTCTGGGCGGGACATCTCGACGAGCAGTACTTC
NA | TRBJ2-5 | TRBV7-9 | NA | CASSLGLGETQYF | TGTGCCAGCAGCTTAGGGCTAGGAGAGACCCAGTACTTC
NA | TRBJ2-7 | TRBV29-1 | TRBD1 | CSVNRDRGSYEQYF | TGCAGCGTGAACCGGGACAGGGGCTCCTACGAGCAGTACTTC
NA | TRBJ2-3 | TRBV30 | NA | CAWKSRVGGTDTQYF | TGTGCCTGGAAGTCTCGGGTCGGGGGAACAGATACGCAGTATTTT
NA | TRBJ2-7 | TRBV13 | NA | CASSPDSSYEQYF | TGTGCCAGCAGCCCGGACAGCTCCTACGAGCAGTACTTC
few | TRBJ1-2 | TRBV9 | NA | CASTMGENYGYTF | TGTGCCAGCACTATGGGGGAGAACTATGGCTACACCTTC
NA | TRBJ1-6 | TRBV10-3 | NA | CAISEEIRSPLHF | TGTGCCATCAGTGAGGAGATAAGATCACCCCTCCACTTT